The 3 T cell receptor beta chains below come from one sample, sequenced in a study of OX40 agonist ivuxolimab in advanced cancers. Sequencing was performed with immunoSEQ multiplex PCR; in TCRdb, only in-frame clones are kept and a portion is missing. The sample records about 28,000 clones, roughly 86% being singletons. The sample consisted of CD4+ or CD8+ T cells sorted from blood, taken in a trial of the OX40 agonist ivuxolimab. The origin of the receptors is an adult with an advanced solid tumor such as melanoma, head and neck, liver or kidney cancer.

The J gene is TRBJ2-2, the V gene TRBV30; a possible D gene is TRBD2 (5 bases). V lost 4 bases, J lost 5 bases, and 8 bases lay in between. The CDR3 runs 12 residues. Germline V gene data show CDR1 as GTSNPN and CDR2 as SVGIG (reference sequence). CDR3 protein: CAWNRGTGELFF. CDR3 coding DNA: TGTGCCTGGAACCGCGGGACCGGGGAGCTGTTTTTT.

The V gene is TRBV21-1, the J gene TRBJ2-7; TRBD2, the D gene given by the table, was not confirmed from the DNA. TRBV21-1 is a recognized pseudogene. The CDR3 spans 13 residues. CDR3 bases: TGTGCCAGCAGTGGAGGGCCGGACTACGAGCAGTACTTC. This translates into CASSGGPDYEQYF.

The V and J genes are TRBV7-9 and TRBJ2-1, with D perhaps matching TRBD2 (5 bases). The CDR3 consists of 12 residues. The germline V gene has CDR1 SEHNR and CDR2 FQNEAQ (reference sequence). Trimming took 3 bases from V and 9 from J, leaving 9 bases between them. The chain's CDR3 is CASSFGEGEQFF. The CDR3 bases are TGTGCCAGCAGCTTCGGGGAAGGTGAGCAGTTCTTC.